The sequence of this T cell receptor beta chain was determined in a study of immune evolution from preneoplasia to lung adenocarcinoma. Study at large: HLA loss of heterozygosity: about 7% AIS, about 15% MIA, over 25% ADC, none AAH.

Study-wide results and limits: Highest clonality occurred in KRAS-mutant, not EGFR-mutant or double wild-type, nodules.

Generated by immunoSEQ multiplex PCR, the TCRdb table keeps only in-frame clones and is missing some. The repertoire holds 3,500 to 4,500 clones, with 70% to 90% as singletons. As to this clone: Its specificity is unknown.

Germline V gene lookup returns CDR1 MGHDK and CDR2 SYGVNS. This CDR3 is built from 14 residues. V shed 10 bases and J 2 bases; nucleotides not matched to a gene: 4. The chain uses TRBV25-1 and TRBJ2-1, with 11 positions matching TRBD2. This receptor was identified in an older donor with lung adenocarcinoma. What was sequenced was FFPE minimally invasive lung adenocarcinoma tissue. CDR3 loop: CANLSGRAYNEQFF. DNA of the CDR3: TGTGCCAACCTTAGCGGGAGGGCCTACAATGAGCAGTTCTTC.